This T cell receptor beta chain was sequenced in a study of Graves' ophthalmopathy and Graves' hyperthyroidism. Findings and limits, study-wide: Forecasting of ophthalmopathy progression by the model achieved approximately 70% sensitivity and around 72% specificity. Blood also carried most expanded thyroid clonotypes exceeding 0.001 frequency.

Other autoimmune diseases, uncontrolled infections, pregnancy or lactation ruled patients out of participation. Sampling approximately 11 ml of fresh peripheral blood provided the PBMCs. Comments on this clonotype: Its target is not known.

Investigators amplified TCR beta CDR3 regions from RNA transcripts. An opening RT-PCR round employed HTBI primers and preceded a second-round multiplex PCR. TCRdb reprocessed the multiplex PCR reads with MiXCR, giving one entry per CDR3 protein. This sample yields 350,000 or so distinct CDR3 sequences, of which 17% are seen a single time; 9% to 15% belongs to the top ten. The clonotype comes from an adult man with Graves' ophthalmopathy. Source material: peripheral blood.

The CDR3 nucleotides read TGTGCCAGCAGTTACTCGGCAGGGTGGGTCTACGAGCAGTACTTC. Its translation is CASSYSAGWVYEQYF. This sequence joins TRBV28 and TRBJ2-7; a possible D gene is TRBD1 (5 bases). From germline, CDR1 is MDHEN and CDR2 SYDVKM. Trimming cost V 4 bases and J 3 bases, with 16 bases left between them. This CDR3 spans 15 amino acids.